The source of this TCR beta chain is a study of shared clonotypes between healthy human individuals. V was trimmed by 11 bases and J by 4 bases, leaving 10 bases between them. The CDR3 consists of 11 residues. Germline loops: CDR1 SSHAT, CDR2 FNYEAQ (reference sequence). Every one of the donors was a Caucasian adult that lived in Nashville, Tennessee. This clone was counted once. The study ran the assay at deep level. Sequencing was performed with immunoSEQ multiplex PCR; in TCRdb, only in-frame clones are kept and a portion is missing. This sample has about half a million clones, with roughly three quarters found just once.

Material: PBMCs. The source is a woman aged 40-49 years in good health. Some clones in this sample may be carry-over from other donors' samples. The V call is TRBV7-7, the J call TRBJ2-3; D ambiguous. The DNA for the CDR3 is TGTGCCTTGGGTGAATCAGATACGCAGTATTTT. This encodes CALGESDTQYF.